Each of the 28 T cell receptor beta chains below was sequenced from the same sample in a study of post-analysis software for immune sequencing data. These receptors' antigens are unknown. The TCR beta cDNA libraries carried unique molecular identifiers. TCRdb called the PCR reads again in MiXCR, with one record for every CDR3 protein. Here the sample spans 700,000 to 800,000 distinct CDR3 sequences, roughly 27% being singletons. Findings and limits, study-wide: Included in a set of about 5 TRBV segments more frequent in patients than controls were TRBV5-6, TRBV5-1 and TRBV20-1.

The sequencing input was blood. These TCRs come from a girl aged 5-17 years with multiple sclerosis.

This clonotype was seen only a few times. Here the CDR3 reads CASSQGTNYGYTF. In DNA, the CDR3 is TGTGCCAGCAGTCAGGGGACAAACTATGGCTACACCTTC. The rearrangement joins TRBV7-9 to TRBJ1-2; D might be TRBD1 (6 bases). The ends were cut back, 6 bases at V and 2 bases at J, with 10 bases in the middle. The CDR3 consists of 13 residues. Germline V gene lookup returns CDR1 SEHNR and CDR2 FQNEAQ (reference sequence).

The rearrangement links TRBV5-1 to TRBJ2-1; 13 positions match TRBD2. Germline CDR1 SGHRS, CDR2 YFSETQ. This CDR3 contains 16 residues. The V gene end was trimmed by 4 bases and the J gene end by 6 bases; junction bases not matched to a gene: 7. In DNA, the CDR3 is TGCGCCAGCAGCCACGGGACTAGCGGGACGTTCAATGAGCAGTTCTTC. Translated, it gives CASSHGTSGTFNEQFF.

A few counts support this clonotype. This sequence joins TRBV10-3 and TRBJ2-7; TRBD1 matches at 8 bases. Trimming cost V 3 bases and J 3 bases; bases outside gene matches: 1. This CDR3 comprises 13 residues. The germline V gene has CDR1 ENHRY and CDR2 SYGVKD. CDR3 DNA sequence: TGTGCCATCAGTGACACAGGGGGCTACGAGCAGTACTTC. Translated: CAISDTGGYEQYF.

Only a few counts were recorded for this clonotype. Written as DNA, the CDR3 is TGTGCCATCAGTGAGTCGGGTGGACTGGAGCCCCAGCATTTT. This sequence encodes CAISESGGLEPQHF. The chain joins TRBV10-3 to TRBJ1-5; no clear D. Germline values: CDR1 ENHRY, CDR2 SYGVKD. Trimming removed 0 bases from V and 8 bases from J, with 11 bases in between. The CDR3 is made up of 14 amino acids.

The chain is built from TRBV12-5 and TRBJ2-4; D remains unclear. Per the germline V gene, CDR1 is LGHNT and CDR2 is FRNRAP. The CDR3 covers 15 residues. Trimming removed 2 bases at V and 0 bases at J, with 8 bases between. The DNA for the CDR3 is TGTGCTAGTGGTTTGAGGACGTTAGCCAAAAACATTCAGTACTTC. It specifies CASGLRTLAKNIQYF.

This clonotype has more than one count but fewer than ten. The chain links TRBV6-6 to TRBJ2-4, with D possibly being TRBD2 (6 bases). Germline V lookup: CDR1 MNHNY, CDR2 SVGAGI (reference sequence). V lost 4 bases and J 7 bases, leaving 23 bases between the germline ends. The CDR3 has 17 amino acids. CDR3: CASSSRFLAQRENIQYF. The DNA for the CDR3 is TGTGCCAGCAGTTCGCGGTTCTTGGCCCAACGGGAGAACATTCAGTACTTC.

The table lists this clonotype with a few counts. The V gene is TRBV9, the J gene TRBJ2-1; unclear D gene. From germline, CDR1 is SGDLS and CDR2 YYNGEE. CDR3 length: 15 residues. The V gene lost 0 bases and the J gene lost 9 bases, with 16 bases spanning the gap. The CDR3 DNA is TGTGCCAGCAGCGTAGGAGACTCCCCTTACGGTGAGCAGTTCTTC. Its translation: CASSVGDSPYGEQFF.

The V gene is TRBV10-3, the J gene TRBJ1-2; TRBD1 matches 7 bases. Trimming took 2 bases from V and 8 from J; bases not matched to a gene: 8. This CDR3 is 14 amino acids long. The germline V gene has CDR1 ENHRY and CDR2 SYGVKD. CDR3 DNA sequence: TGTGCCATCAGTGAGGCCGACAGGGCCGAAGGCTACACCTTC. Translation: CAISEADRAEGYTF.

The chain recombines TRBV7-2 with TRBJ1-1, with TRBD1 matching 7 bases. Germline V gene data show CDR1 as SGHTA and CDR2 as FQGNSA. The CDR3 runs 18 residues. Unmatched junction bases numbered 12, after V lost 0 bases and J lost 2 bases. The CDR3 bases are TGTGCCAGCAGCTTAGCCAGGGGGGGGGGCGCAGAAAACACTGAAGCTTTCTTT. Its translation: CASSLARGGGAENTEAFF.

The chain links TRBV27 to TRBJ2-5; unclear D gene. From germline, CDR1 is MNHEY and CDR2 SMNVEV (reference sequence). The length of the CDR3 is 12 residues. Trimming pared 0 bases from V and 11 bases from J, leaving 10 bases between. CDR3 residues: CASSLSTNEQYF. CDR3 DNA sequence: TGTGCCAGCAGTTTATCGACCAATGAGCAGTACTTC.

This chain joins TRBV5-6 and TRBJ1-6; D remains unclear. Germline CDR1 reads SGHDT; CDR2 reads YYEEEE. The CDR3 sequence is 14 residues long. V gave up 4 bases and J gave up 7 bases, with 12 bases separating them. In nucleotides, the CDR3 is TGTGCCAGCAGCCAGCCCTCGGGGAATTCACCCCTCCACTTT. Protein sequence: CASSQPSGNSPLHF.

The chain employs TRBV28 and TRBJ2-7, with D perhaps matching TRBD1 (5 bases). The CDR3 extends over 12 amino acids. Germline values: CDR1 MDHEN, CDR2 SYDVKM. The CDR3 here is CATQGVRYEQYF. DNA of the CDR3: TGTGCAACCCAAGGGGTAAGGTACGAGCAGTACTTC.

This clonotype was counted a few times. This chain uses TRBV6-5 with TRBJ1-2; 7 bases align to TRBD1. CDR1 and CDR2 (germline): MNHEY, SVGAGI. The junction had 3 bases not matched to a gene; V was cut back by 0 bases and J by 8 bases. The CDR3 totals 13 residues. In DNA, the CDR3 is TGTGCCAGCAGTTACTCGACAGGGCAGGGCTACACCTTC. Its protein product is CASSYSTGQGYTF.

In its sample, this clonotype was seen many times. The chain combines TRBV28 with TRBJ2-5; TRBD1 is a possible D gene (6 bases). Germline V lookup: CDR1 MDHEN, CDR2 SYDVKM. The CDR3 totals 14 residues. V was pared by 1 base and J by 1 base, with 7 bases between. The CDR3, as DNA: TGTGCCAGCAGTTTATCAGGGGTCCAAGAGACCCAGTACTTC. It translates to CASSLSGVQETQYF.

This clonotype was detected only a few times. J is TRBJ2-5 and V is TRBV20-1; D is undetermined. From germline, CDR1 is DFQATT and CDR2 SNEGSKA (reference sequence). V lost 3 bases and J lost 1, with 12 bases in between. This CDR3 is 14 amino acids long. Written as DNA, the CDR3 is TGCAGTGCTAGGAGTGATGTCATCCAAGAGACCCAGTACTTC. Translation gives CSARSDVIQETQYF.

The genes are TRBV6-1 and TRBJ2-5, with a possible D match to TRBD2 (6 bases). Germline loops: CDR1 MNHNS, CDR2 SASEGT. The CDR3 spans 14 residues. With 2 bases removed from V and 5 bases from J, the gap between germline ends came to 12 bases. CDR3 protein: CASSEQPSGETQYF. DNA for the CDR3: TGTGCCAGCAGTGAACAGCCAAGCGGGGAGACCCAGTACTTC.

V gene TRBV29-1 combines with J gene TRBJ2-1, with D possibly matching TRBD1 (7 bases). The CDR3 is made up of 14 amino acids. Trimming took off 7 bases at V and 4 bases at J, with 17 bases between the two ends. In germline, CDR1 is SQVTM, CDR2 ANQGSEA. CDR3 in DNA: TGCAGCGCCCTAGGGGGGACAGTATACAATGAGCAGTTCTTC. It specifies CSALGGTVYNEQFF.

This chain connects TRBV7-2 to TRBJ2-5, with D possibly being TRBD1 (6 bases). Germline V lookup: CDR1 SGHTA, CDR2 FQGNSA. The V gene lost 5 bases and the J gene lost 1 base, with 11 bases spanning the gap. The CDR3 consists of 14 residues. CDR3 nucleotides: TGTGCCAGCAGCCGGGACATGGGCCAAGAGACCCAGTACTTC. Translated: CASSRDMGQETQYF.

This clonotype was counted a few times. CDR3 sequence reads: CASSFRPSYEQYF. CDR3 sequence (DNA): TGTGCCAGCAGTTTCCGGCCATCCTACGAGCAGTACTTC. This rearrangement joins TRBV27 to TRBJ2-7; D is unresolved. This CDR3 spans 13 amino acids. Between the trimmed V and J ends, which lost 3 bases and 1 base, there was a span of 7 bases. Germline values: CDR1 MNHEY, CDR2 SMNVEV (reference sequence).

On this clonotype: One end of the junction varies from germline; a read error may be responsible. This chain joins TRBV27 and TRBJ2-3, with 12 positions matching TRBD2. Germline-derived CDR1 and CDR2 are MNHEY and SMNVEV (reference sequence). The CDR3 runs to 18 residues. The CDR3 sequence is CASSRTSGTKYSTGTQYF. CDR3 bases: TGTGCCAGCAGTCGGACTAGCGGGACCAAATATAGCACAGGTACGCAGTATTTT.

For this clonotype: An end of the junction differs from the germline gene, which may be a read error. The CDR3: CASSDDTRNRVGETQSF. CDR3 coding DNA: TGTGCCAGCAGCGACGACACCCGTAACAGGGTAGGGGAGACCCAGTCCTTC. The chain joins TRBV6-2 or TRBV6-3 to TRBJ2-7, with TRBD1 as a possible D gene (6 bases). The germline V gene has CDR1 MNHEY and CDR2 SVGEGT. The CDR3 is 17 residues long.

The rearrangement links TRBV20-1 to TRBJ1-5; D is unresolved. Germline assignment: CDR1 DFQATT and CDR2 SNEGSKA (reference sequence). Trimming left V 1 base short and J 4 bases short, with 5 bases between. This CDR3 has 12 amino acids. CDR3 in amino acids: CSARVVNQPQHF. In DNA, the CDR3 is TGCAGTGCTAGAGTGGTAAATCAGCCCCAGCATTTT.

The chain employs TRBV10-3 and TRBJ1-1, with unresolved D. Trimming stripped 0 bases from V and 1 base from J, with 9 bases between. The CDR3 consists of 15 residues. The V gene's germline CDR1 is ENHRY and CDR2 SYGVKD. This chain's CDR3 is CAISESREKNTEAFF. The CDR3 bases are TGTGCCATCAGTGAGTCCCGGGAGAAGAACACTGAAGCTTTCTTT.

This clonotype occurred a few times. The rearrangement joins TRBV12-3 or TRBV12-4 to TRBJ1-2; TRBD1 matches at 8 bases. The CDR3 runs 16 residues. V shed 6 bases and J 2 bases; nucleotides not matched to a gene: 11. The CDR3 DNA reads as TGTGCCAGCAGCCCTGGCCCCCGACAGGGGAACTATGGCTACACCTTC. The encoded protein is CASSPGPRQGNYGYTF.

A few counts support this clonotype. The chain has TRBV18 and TRBJ1-4; D is ambiguous. CDR1 KGHSH and CDR2 LQKENI come from the germline V gene. This CDR3 comprises 13 residues. V lost 6 bases, J lost 8 bases, and 13 bases lay in between. This CDR3 reads CASSPQYAEKLFF. The CDR3 DNA is TGTGCCAGCTCGCCCCAATACGCGGAAAAACTGTTTTTT.

This chain connects TRBV28 to TRBJ2-1; D is undetermined. The CDR3 is 11 amino acids. Germline values: CDR1 MDHEN, CDR2 SYDVKM. Trimming pared 8 bases from V and 10 bases from J, leaving 12 bases between. The CDR3, as DNA: TGTGCCAGCGGTGAGCACGGAGAGCAGTTCTTC. It is translated as CASGEHGEQFF.

The J gene is TRBJ2-1, the V gene TRBV4-3, with 8 bases that match TRBD1. The germline V gene has CDR1 LGHNA and CDR2 YSLEER. The V and J ends lost 0 bases and 11 bases, in that order; junction bases with no gene match: 6. The CDR3 totals 14 residues. This CDR3 is CASSQEPYRGKQFF. CDR3 nucleotides: TGCGCCAGCAGCCAAGAACCATACAGGGGGAAGCAGTTCTTC.

The rearrangement links TRBV10-3 to TRBJ2-1; unclear D gene. Trimming pared 9 bases from V and 7 bases from J, leaving 19 bases between. The CDR3 length is 14 residues. The germline gives CDR1 ENHRY, CDR2 SYGVKD. The CDR3 loop reads CAMQNERSSNEQFF. CDR3 sequence (DNA): TGTGCCATGCAAAACGAAAGAAGTAGTAATGAGCAGTTCTTC.